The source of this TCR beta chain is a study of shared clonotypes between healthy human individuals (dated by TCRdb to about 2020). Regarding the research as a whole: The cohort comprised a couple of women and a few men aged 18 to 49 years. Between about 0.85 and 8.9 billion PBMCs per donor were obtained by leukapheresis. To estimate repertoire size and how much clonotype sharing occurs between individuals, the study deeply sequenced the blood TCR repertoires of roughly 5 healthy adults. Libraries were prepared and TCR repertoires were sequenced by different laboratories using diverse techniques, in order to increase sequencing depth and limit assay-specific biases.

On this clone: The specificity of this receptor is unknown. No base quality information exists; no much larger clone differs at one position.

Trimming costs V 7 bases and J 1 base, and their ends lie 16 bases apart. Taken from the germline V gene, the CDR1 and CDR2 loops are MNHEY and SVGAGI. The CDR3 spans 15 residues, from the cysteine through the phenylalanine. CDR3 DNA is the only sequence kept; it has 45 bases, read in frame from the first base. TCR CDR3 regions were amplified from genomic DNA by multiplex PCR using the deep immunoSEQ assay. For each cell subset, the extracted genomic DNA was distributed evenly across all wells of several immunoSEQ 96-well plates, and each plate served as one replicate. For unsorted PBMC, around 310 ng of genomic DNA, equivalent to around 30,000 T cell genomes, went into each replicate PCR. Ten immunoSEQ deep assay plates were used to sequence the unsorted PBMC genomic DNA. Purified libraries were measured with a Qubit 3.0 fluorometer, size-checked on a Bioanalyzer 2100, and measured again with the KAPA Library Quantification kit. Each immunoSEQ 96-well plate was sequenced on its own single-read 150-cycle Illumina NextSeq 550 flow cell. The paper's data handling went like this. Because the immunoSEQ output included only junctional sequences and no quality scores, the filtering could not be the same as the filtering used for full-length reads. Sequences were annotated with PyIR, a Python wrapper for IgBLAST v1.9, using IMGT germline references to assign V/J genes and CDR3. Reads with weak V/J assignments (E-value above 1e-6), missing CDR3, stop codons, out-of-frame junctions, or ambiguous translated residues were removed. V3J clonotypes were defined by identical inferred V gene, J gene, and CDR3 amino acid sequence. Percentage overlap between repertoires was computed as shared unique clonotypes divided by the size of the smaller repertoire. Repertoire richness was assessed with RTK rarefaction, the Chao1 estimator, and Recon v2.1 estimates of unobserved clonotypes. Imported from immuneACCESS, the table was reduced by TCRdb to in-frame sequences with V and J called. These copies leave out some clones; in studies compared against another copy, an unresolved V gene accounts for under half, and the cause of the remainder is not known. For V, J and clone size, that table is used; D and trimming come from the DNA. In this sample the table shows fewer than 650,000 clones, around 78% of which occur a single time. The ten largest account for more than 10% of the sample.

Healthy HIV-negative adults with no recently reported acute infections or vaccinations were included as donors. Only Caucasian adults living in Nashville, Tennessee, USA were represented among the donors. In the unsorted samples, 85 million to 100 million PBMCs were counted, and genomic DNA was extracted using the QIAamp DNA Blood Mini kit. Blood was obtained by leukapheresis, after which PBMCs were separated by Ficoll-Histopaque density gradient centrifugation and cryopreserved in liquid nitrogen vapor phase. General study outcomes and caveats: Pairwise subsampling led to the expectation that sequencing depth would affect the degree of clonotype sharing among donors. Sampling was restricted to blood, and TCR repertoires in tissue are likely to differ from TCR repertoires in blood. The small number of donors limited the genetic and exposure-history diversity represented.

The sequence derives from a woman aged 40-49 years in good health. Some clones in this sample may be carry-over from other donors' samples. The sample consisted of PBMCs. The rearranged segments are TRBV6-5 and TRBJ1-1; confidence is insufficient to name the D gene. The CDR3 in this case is CASISLDPKNTEAFF. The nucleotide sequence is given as TGTGCCAGCATAAGTCTAGACCCAAAGAACACTGAAGCTTTCTTT.